The next 25 T cell receptor beta chains were all read from a single sample in a study of STAT3 mutations in large granular lymphocyte leukemia. Study-wide findings and caveats: At least one immunodominant TCR beta clonotype appeared in every T-cell large granular lymphocyte leukemia patient.

Their antigens remain unidentified. Sequenced by immunoSEQ multiplex PCR; TCRdb stores in-frame clones only, minus some. This sample has about 40,000 clones, with more than 70% found just once. The specimen was PBMCs. These receptors all come from a human donor with T large granular lymphocyte leukemia. Some clones in this sample may be carry-over from other donors' samples.

The chain joins TRBV5-6 to TRBJ1-5, with D unclear. The CDR3 runs to 15 residues. With 1 base removed from V and 9 bases from J, the gap between germline ends came to 17 bases. Per the germline V gene, CDR1 is SGHDT and CDR2 is YYEEEE. The chain's CDR3 is CASSLQGIRPGPQHF. The CDR3 bases are TGTGCCAGCAGCTTGCAAGGCATCCGGCCAGGGCCCCAGCATTTT.

The genes are TRBV11-2 and TRBJ2-7; D may be TRBD1 (5 bases). The V end was cut by 0 bases, the J end by 7 bases, with 10 bases between. Germline V gene lookup returns CDR1 SGHAT and CDR2 FQNNGV. The CDR3 sequence is 13 residues long. This CDR3 is CASSLDRAGEQYV. CDR3 in DNA: TGTGCCAGCAGCTTAGACAGGGCCGGGGAGCAGTACGTC.

The chain combines TRBV2 with TRBJ1-6; D remains unclear. CDR1 is SNHLY, CDR2 FYNNEI, per germline. V gave up 8 bases and J gave up 8 bases, with 13 bases separating them. The CDR3 is 13 residues long. CDR3 in amino acids: CASPRMRDSPLHF. Written as DNA, the CDR3 is TGTGCCAGCCCTCGAATGAGGGATTCACCCCTCCACTTT.

The V call is TRBV5-6, the J call TRBJ2-7; perhaps TRBD2 as D (7 bases). This CDR3 is 15 amino acids long. CDR1 is SGHDT, CDR2 YYEEEE, per germline. The germline V and J ends were trimmed by 6 bases and 0 bases, with 16 bases remaining between them. This CDR3 is CASNIRGATSYEQYV. DNA for the CDR3: TGTGCCAGCAACATCCGGGGGGCCACCTCCTACGAGCAGTACGTC.

The chain uses TRBV7-9 and TRBJ2-2; unclear D gene. Deletions cut 5 bases from V and 5 bases from J, with 3 bases between. The CDR3 sequence is 11 residues long. Germline CDR1 is SEHNR and CDR2 is FQNEAQ (reference sequence). The CDR3 sequence is CASSVTGELFF. The CDR3 nucleotides are TGTGCCAGCAGCGTAACCGGGGAGCTGTTTTTT.

The chain couples TRBV6-1 to TRBJ2-5, with D perhaps TRBD1 (5 bases). Trimming took off 4 bases at V and 1 base at J, with 10 bases between the two ends. CDR1 and CDR2 (germline): MNHNS, SASEGT. This CDR3 contains 14 residues. Here the CDR3 DNA reads TGTGCCAGCAGTGGTGGGGCAGGCCAAGAGACCCAGTACTTC. Translation gives CASSGGAGQETQYF.

The chain has TRBV29-1 and TRBJ2-5; D perhaps matches TRBD1 (5 bases). With 8 bases removed from V and 2 bases from J, the gap between germline ends came to 12 bases. The germline gives CDR1 SQVTM, CDR2 ANQGSEA. The CDR3 is made up of 12 amino acids. The CDR3 sequence: CSSRRGQETQYF. CDR3 in DNA: TGCAGCTCCCGAAGGGGACAAGAGACCCAGTACTTC.

The chain joins TRBV4-2 to TRBJ2-5; tentative D call: TRBD1 (6 bases). The germline V gene has CDR1 LGHNA and CDR2 YNFKEQ. This CDR3 is 13 amino acids long. V dropped 2 bases and J dropped 9 bases, with 13 bases sitting between them. The CDR3 loop is CASSQQGNWAQYF. The DNA of the CDR3 is TGTGCCAGCAGCCAACAGGGGAATTGGGCCCAGTACTTC.

This rearrangement joins TRBV7-2 to TRBJ1-5; tentative D call: TRBD1 (6 bases). This CDR3 has 15 residues. The V end was cut by 0 bases, the J end by 2 bases, with 8 bases between. Germline V lookup: CDR1 SGHTA, CDR2 FQGNSA. CDR3 region: CASSLADSRNQPQHF. As DNA, the CDR3 is TGTGCCAGCAGCTTAGCGGACAGTCGCAATCAGCCCCAGCATTTT.

This clone was found once. The chain joins TRBV30 to TRBJ1-3, with D uncertain. V dropped 0 bases and J dropped 2 bases, with 8 bases sitting between them. Germline V lookup: CDR1 GTSNPN, CDR2 SVGIG (reference sequence). CDR3 size: 14 residues. CDR3 amino acids: CAWSVTSPGNTIYF. In DNA, the CDR3 is TGTGCCTGGAGTGTAACTTCGCCTGGAAACACCATATATTTT.

This chain links TRBV19 with TRBJ2-7, with D perhaps TRBD1 or TRBD2 (5 bases each). The CDR3 length is 15 residues. Trimming left V 1 base short and J 5 bases short, with 15 bases between. Per germline, CDR1 LNHDA and CDR2 SQIVND (reference sequence). CDR3: CASSIATRGVHEQYF. In DNA, the CDR3 is TGTGCCAGTAGTATAGCCACCCGGGGCGTCCACGAGCAGTACTTC.

V gene TRBV7-2 combines with J gene TRBJ1-2, with a weak D call TRBD1 (6 bases). Germline CDR1 and CDR2: SGHTA and FQGNSA. With 5 bases removed from V and 0 bases from J, the gap between germline ends came to 13 bases. CDR3 length equals 15 residues. DNA of the CDR3: TGTGCCAGCAGCCAACCGGGACAACCTAACTATGGCTACACCTTC. Translating it yields CASSQPGQPNYGYTF.

CDR3 sequence: CASSWYGQGGYTF. The CDR3 region has the DNA TGTGCCAGCAGCTGGTATGGACAGGGCGGCTACACCTTC. This rearrangement joins TRBV11-2 to TRBJ1-2, with 8 nucleotides matching TRBD1. The V gene end was trimmed by 4 bases and the J gene end by 8 bases; junction bases not matched to a gene: 6. This CDR3 region has 13 residues. CDR1 SGHAT and CDR2 FQNNGV come from the germline V gene. Drawing the rest from reference TRBV11-2 and TRBJ1-2, the complete variable domain is EAGVAQSPRYKIIEKRQSVAFWCNPISGHATLYWYQQILGQGPKLLIQFQNNGVVDDSQLPKDRFSAERLKGVDSTLKIQPAKLEDSAVYLCASSWYGQGGYTFGSGTRLTVV.

The chain carries TRBV14 and TRBJ2-7; the D gene is possibly TRBD1 (5 bases). The ends were cut back, 1 base at V and 6 bases at J, with 10 bases in the middle. Looked up from germline, CDR1 is SGHDN and CDR2 is FVKESK. The CDR3 sequence is 13 residues long. The CDR3 DNA sequence: TGTGCCAGCAGCCAAGGTCACCAGGGCGAGCAGTACTTC. Amino acid sequence: CASSQGHQGEQYF.

The V gene is TRBV7-9, the J gene TRBJ2-3; no clear D gene. V shed 3 bases and J shed 4 bases, with 8 bases lying between them. The CDR3 contains 13 residues. Germline values: CDR1 SEHNR, CDR2 FQNEAQ (reference sequence). CDR3 sequence reads: CASSLLGPDTQYF. CDR3 DNA: TGTGCCAGCAGCTTGCTCGGCCCAGATACGCAGTATTTT.

V is TRBV11-1 and J is TRBJ2-3; D is perhaps TRBD2 (6 bases). The CDR3 loop spans 16 amino acids. CDR1 SGHAT and CDR2 FQDESV come from the germline V gene (reference sequence). V was cut by 1 base and J by 2 bases, with 13 bases left in between. The CDR3 nucleotides are TGTGCCAGCAGCTTAGGATCTAGCGCTAACACAGATACGCAGTATTTT. The encoded protein is CASSLGSSANTDTQYF. The full variable domain, completed using reference TRBV11-1 and TRBJ2-3, is EAEVAQSPRYKITEKSQAVAFWCDPISGHATLYWYRQILGQGPELLVQFQDESVVDDSQLPKDRFSAERLKGVDSTLKIQPAELGDSAMYLCASSLGSSANTDTQYFGPGTRLTVL.

This chain joins TRBV2 and TRBJ2-7; no clear D gene. The length of the CDR3 is 14 residues. Germline assignment: CDR1 SNHLY and CDR2 FYNNEI. V lost 8 bases, J lost 3 bases, and 17 bases lay in between. The CDR3 DNA is TGTGCCAGCGTTAGTGGGCCAACTTTCTACGAGCAGTACTTC. Translating it yields CASVSGPTFYEQYF.

This chain links TRBV4-2 with TRBJ1-5; tentative D call: TRBD1 (5 bases). Germline values: CDR1 LGHNA, CDR2 YNFKEQ. The V and J ends lost 0 bases and 4 bases respectively, with 13 bases between them. CDR3 length: 16 amino acids. The CDR3 loop is CASSQDPQDRNQPQHF. The CDR3 DNA sequence: TGTGCCAGCAGCCAAGATCCACAGGACCGAAATCAGCCCCAGCATTTT.

This clone was counted a single time. The chain joins TRBV28 to TRBJ1-2, with 8 bases that match TRBD1. V shed 3 bases, J shed 2 bases, and the junction held 5 bases outside the gene matches. The CDR3 sequence is 15 residues long. Looked up from germline, CDR1 is MDHEN and CDR2 is SYDVKM. The CDR3, as DNA: TGTGCCAGCAGTTTCCCGAACAGGGGGAACTATGGCTACACCTTC. Translated: CASSFPNRGNYGYTF.

This clone turned up a few times. The rearrangement links TRBV27 to TRBJ2-1, with 10 bases identical to TRBD2. The CDR3 is 13 amino acids. V shed 5 bases and J 8 bases; nucleotides not matched to a gene: 3. Per germline, CDR1 MNHEY and CDR2 SMNVEV (reference sequence). In DNA form, the CDR3 reads TGTGCCAGCAGTCCTGGGACTAGCGATGAGCAGTTCTTC. Translating it yields CASSPGTSDEQFF.

V gene TRBV5-1 combines with J gene TRBJ2-7; D is uncertain. This CDR3 has 13 amino acids. In germline, CDR1 is SGHRS, CDR2 YFSETQ. V lost 3 bases and J lost 2, with 9 bases in between. The CDR3 nucleotides are TGCGCCAGCAGCTCCGGGCTTACCTACGAGCAGTACTTC. This encodes CASSSGLTYEQYF.

Only a few counts were recorded for this clone. The chain couples TRBV4-1 to TRBJ1-5, with a possible D match to TRBD1 (5 bases). Germline V gene data show CDR1 as MGHRA and CDR2 as YSYEKL. Trimming stripped 3 bases from V and 6 bases from J, with 18 bases between. The CDR3 has 16 amino acids. The CDR3 loop reads CASSHGGGGYTQPQHF. CDR3 DNA: TGCGCCAGCAGCCATGGGGGAGGAGGGTATACTCAGCCCCAGCATTTT.

The V and J genes are TRBV6-9 and TRBJ2-7; D gene unclear. Trimming took 8 bases from V and 1 from J, leaving 6 bases between them. The germline V gene encodes CDR1 MNHGY and CDR2 SVAAGI. This CDR3 comprises 11 residues. As DNA, the CDR3 is TGTGCCAGCCCAGGATCCTACGAGCAGTACGTC. This gives the protein CASPGSYEQYV.

The rearrangement joins TRBV18 to TRBJ2-2, with 7 bases identical to TRBD1. With V trimmed by 3 bases and J by 6 bases, 1 base remained unmatched. This CDR3 has 13 residues. Looked up from germline, CDR1 is KGHSH and CDR2 is LQKENI. The CDR3: CASSPTGSGELFF. The CDR3 bases are TGTGCCAGCTCACCGACAGGGTCCGGGGAGCTGTTTTTT. Drawing the rest from reference TRBV18 and TRBJ2-2, the complete variable domain is NAGVMQNPRHLVRRRGQEARLRCSPMKGHSHVYWYRQLPEEGLKFMVYLQKENIIDESGMPKERFSAEFPKEGPSILRIQQVVRGDSAAYFCASSPTGSGELFFGEGSRLTVL.

The chain joins TRBV5-1 to TRBJ2-3; TRBD2 matches at 10 bases. The length of the CDR3 is 16 residues. Germline trimming cut 3 bases from V and 1 base from J; bases unmatched to any gene: 5. Germline CDR1 reads SGHRS; CDR2 reads YFSETQ. The CDR3 is CASSSIAGGGTDTQYF. In DNA, the CDR3 is TGCGCCAGCAGCTCAATAGCGGGGGGCGGCACAGATACGCAGTATTTT.